This T cell receptor beta chain is drawn from a study of regulatory and conventional T cells in RAG deficiency. Overall study findings and caveats: These Omenn syndrome Treg sorts may hold peripherally activated cells instead.

The table lists this clone with a count of one. As yet, its antigen is unknown. The assay was immunoSEQ multiplex PCR, and TCRdb's table has in-frame clones only and misses some. Here the sample spans tens of thousands of clones, around 90% being singletons. Per the germline V gene, CDR1 is MNHNS and CDR2 is SASEGT. This CDR3 spans 17 amino acids. Trimming left V 4 bases short and J 8 bases short, with 26 bases between. The same sample was also studied in work on regulatory T cells. Turning to that study: Primers: 52 TRBV forward and 13 TRBJ reverse.

Sequenced input: CD8+ T cells sorted from blood. This rearrangement joins TRBV6-1 to TRBJ1-1; D is perhaps TRBD1 (6 bases). This TCR was recovered from a human donor in good health. The CDR3 loop is CASSAPLGGARLAEAFF. The CDR3 coding sequence is TGTGCCAGCAGTGCACCCCTAGGGGGGGCGCGGTTAGCCGAAGCTTTCTTT.